These T cell receptor beta chains were read from a single sample in a study of blood T cell repertoires in COVID-19. TCRdb's copy holds only in-frame clones and misses some; the assay was immunoSEQ multiplex PCR. The data contain approximately 70,000 clones, 80% to 85% of them singletons. Sequencing was done on a sample of peripheral blood. Receptors originate from a woman aged 55-75 years with acute or convalescent COVID-19. The CDR3 runs from the conserved cysteine through the conserved F or W. The D gene is left open where the match is weak. Clone sizes are given selectively: once, few, many, or a class where the clone is expanded.

TRBV5-1	few	TRBD2	TRBJ2-3	TGCGCCAGCAGCTTGGTCCCGGGACTAGCGACAGATACGCAGTATTTT	CASSLVPGLATDTQYF
TRBV5-6	-	TRBD1	TRBJ1-4	TGTGCCAGCAGCGGGACAGGGCGCGATGAAAAACTGTTTTTT	CASSGTGRDEKLFF
TRBV27	-	TRBD1	TRBJ2-7	TGTGCCAGCAGTTTCGGAAGACAGGGAAGGTCCTACGAGCAGTACTTC	CASSFGRQGRSYEQYF
TRBV18	-	-	TRBJ2-6	TGTGCCAGCTCACCACCCCTGGCGGGCTCTGGGGCCAACGTCCTGACTTTC	CASSPPLAGSGANVLTF
TRBV5-1	few	TRBD2	TRBJ2-3	TGCGCCAGCAGCGAGACCGGGACTAGATCAGATACGCAGTATTTT	CASSETGTRSDTQYF
TRBV9	-	TRBD2	TRBJ2-1	TGTGCCAGCAGCGTCTATAGCGGGGGGTACAATGAGCAGTTCTTC	CASSVYSGGYNEQFF
TRBV5-1	-	TRBD1	TRBJ1-2	TGCGCCAGCAGCCCAGACAGGGAAGGCTATGGCTACACCTTC	CASSPDREGYGYTF
TRBV19	few	TRBD2	TRBJ2-1	TGTGCCAGTAGTACAGGGACTAGCGGGGGGAACAATGAGCAGTTCTTC	CASSTGTSGGNNEQFF
TRBV5-1	-	-	TRBJ2-3	TGCGCCAGCAGCTTGGACGGTTGGGAAAGTTGGGGAGTAAACACAGATACGCAGTATTTT	CASSLDGWESWGVNTDTQYF
TRBV6-5	-	TRBD1	TRBJ1-4	TGTGCCACCCAGACAGGGGGCTATAATGAAAAACTGTTTTTT	CATQTGGYNEKLFF
TRBV13	once	TRBD1	TRBJ1-4	TGTGCCAGCAGCTTACGGACAGGGCGGGAAAAACTGTTTTTT	CASSLRTGREKLFF
TRBV7-9	once	-	TRBJ2-1	TGTGCCAGCAGCTTAGGGTGGCAGGGGGAGCAGTTCTTC	CASSLGWQGEQFF
TRBV19	-	-	TRBJ2-2	TGTGCCAGTAGCCGAAGGAGGGATGAACCCGGGGAGCTGTTTTTT	CASSRRRDEPGELFF
TRBV12-3/TRBV12-4	-	-	TRBJ1-5	TGTGCCAGCAGTCCCAGGGGTCAGCCCCAGCATTTT	CASSPRGQPQHF
TRBV5-4	-	TRBD1	TRBJ1-3	TGTGCCAGCAGCACCCGACAGGGCTCTGGAAACACCATATATTTT	CASSTRQGSGNTIYF
TRBV6-5	-	TRBD1	TRBJ1-5	TGTGCCAGCCGGACAGGGGGAGGTGATCAGCCCCAGCATTTT	CASRTGGGDQPQHF
TRBV19	once	TRBD1	TRBJ2-5	TGTGCCAGTAGTACACGACAGGGGGCGCGAGAGACCCAGTACTTC	CASSTRQGARETQYF
TRBV10-3	few	-	TRBJ1-3	TGTGCCATCAGTAACTGGGAGGGGACTGGAAACACCATATATTTT	CAISNWEGTGNTIYF
TRBV19	few	-	TRBJ2-1	TGTGCCAGCGCAGTATCGGAGGGGAGATACAATGAGCAGTTCTTC	CASAVSEGRYNEQFF
TRBV11-2	-	TRBD1	TRBJ2-7	TGTGCCAGCAGCTACCTAGGGACAGGGATGGACGAGCAGTACTTC	CASSYLGTGMDEQYF
TRBV15	-	-	TRBJ2-1	TGTGCCACCAGCAGAGATCGGCGGTACAATGAGCAGTTCTTC	CATSRDRRYNEQFF
TRBV4-1	-	-	TRBJ1-1	TGCGCCAGCAGCCAAGTTTTAGGGGGAAGCCCTGAAGCTTTCTTT	CASSQVLGGSPEAFF
TRBV29-1	-	-	TRBJ1-1	TGCAGCGTTGCAGAAGGACAGAGGAATACTGAAGCTTTCTTT	CSVAEGQRNTEAFF
TRBV19	-	-	TRBJ1-2	TGTGCCAGTAGTATCCTCCGCTCAGGTGGCTACACCTTC	CASSILRSGGYTF